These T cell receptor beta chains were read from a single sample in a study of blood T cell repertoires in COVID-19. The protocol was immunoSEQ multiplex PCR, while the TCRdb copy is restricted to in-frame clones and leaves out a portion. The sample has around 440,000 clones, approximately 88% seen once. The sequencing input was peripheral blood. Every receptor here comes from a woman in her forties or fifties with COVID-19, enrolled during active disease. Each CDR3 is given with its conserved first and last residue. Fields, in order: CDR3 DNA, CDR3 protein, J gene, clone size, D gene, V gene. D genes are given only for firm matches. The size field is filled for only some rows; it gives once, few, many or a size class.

CDR3nt: TGTGCAAGTCGCCCCCCCCTGGGAGGCAGGTTGAACACTGAAGCTTTCTTT
CDR3aa: CASRPPLGGRLNTEAFF
j_gene: TRBJ1-1
abundance: .
d_gene: .
v_gene: TRBV12-2

CDR3nt: TGTGCCAGCAGCCCGGTGGGTAGGGGGACTGAAGCTTTCTTT
CDR3aa: CASSPVGRGTEAFF
j_gene: TRBJ1-1
abundance: .
d_gene: .
v_gene: TRBV5-6

CDR3nt: TGCGCCAGCAGGGGGGAGGGAGCCTACGAGCAGTACTTC
CDR3aa: CASRGEGAYEQYF
j_gene: TRBJ2-7
abundance: .
d_gene: TRBD2
v_gene: TRBV4-1

CDR3nt: TGTGCCACCAGCAGAGCAGAGCAGGACTCGCGCTACACCTTC
CDR3aa: CATSRAEQDSRYTF
j_gene: TRBJ1-2
abundance: .
d_gene: .
v_gene: TRBV15

CDR3nt: TGTGCCAGCAGCCTCTTGACTAGCGGGGGTAGTGGCGAGCAGTTCTTC
CDR3aa: CASSLLTSGGSGEQFF
j_gene: TRBJ2-1
abundance: .
d_gene: TRBD2
v_gene: TRBV3-1/TRBV3-2

CDR3nt: TGCGCCAGCAGTGAGGAGGGGGGACAGGGGGCTATGTCAGATACGCAGTATTTT
CDR3aa: CASSEEGGQGAMSDTQYF
j_gene: TRBJ2-3
abundance: .
d_gene: TRBD1
v_gene: TRBV10-2

CDR3nt: TGTGCCAGCTCACCACCGCCGGGACTAGCGGGGGGGACAGATACGCAGTATTTT
CDR3aa: CASSPPPGLAGGTDTQYF
j_gene: TRBJ2-3
abundance: .
d_gene: TRBD2
v_gene: TRBV18

CDR3nt: TGTGCCAGCAGGGTTTCGGGGGTGAACACTGAAGCTTTCTTT
CDR3aa: CASRVSGVNTEAFF
j_gene: TRBJ1-1
abundance: .
d_gene: .
v_gene: TRBV13

CDR3nt: TGTGCCAGCAGTACAGGGGGAACTGAAGCTTTCTTT
CDR3aa: CASSTGGTEAFF
j_gene: TRBJ1-1
abundance: .
d_gene: TRBD1
v_gene: TRBV27

CDR3nt: TGTGCCAGCAGTTTCTCCCGGGAGGCCTACGAGCAGTACTTC
CDR3aa: CASSFSREAYEQYF
j_gene: TRBJ2-7
abundance: .
d_gene: TRBD2
v_gene: TRBV27

CDR3nt: TGCGCCAGCAGCTTGGGAACAGTAGATGGCTACACCTTC
CDR3aa: CASSLGTVDGYTF
j_gene: TRBJ1-2
abundance: .
d_gene: .
v_gene: TRBV5-1

CDR3nt: TGTGCCAGCTCACCGTCGCAGGGAAACACCGGGGAGCTGTTTTTT
CDR3aa: CASSPSQGNTGELFF
j_gene: TRBJ2-2
abundance: .
d_gene: .
v_gene: TRBV18

CDR3nt: TGTGCCAGCAGTCCCACTAGCGGGGGTACGCAGTATTTT
CDR3aa: CASSPTSGGTQYF
j_gene: TRBJ2-3
abundance: .
d_gene: TRBD2
v_gene: TRBV2

CDR3nt: TGTGCCAGCAGCTTATCGGGACTAGCGGTCCTCGGGGATACGCAGTATTTT
CDR3aa: CASSLSGLAVLGDTQYF
j_gene: TRBJ2-3
abundance: .
d_gene: TRBD2
v_gene: TRBV11-2

CDR3nt: TGTGCCAGCAGCTTAGGGCAGGCCTGGGCTTTCTTT
CDR3aa: CASSLGQAWAFF
j_gene: TRBJ1-1
abundance: few
d_gene: .
v_gene: TRBV7-9

CDR3nt: TGTGCCAGCAGTTTCGGGGGGGGCAGCTCTGGGGCCAACGTCCTGACTTTC
CDR3aa: CASSFGGGSSGANVLTF
j_gene: TRBJ2-6
abundance: .
d_gene: TRBD2
v_gene: TRBV27

CDR3nt: TGCGCCAGCAGCCAAGATTGGAGCCTTCGAGCTTTCTTT
CDR3aa: CASSQDWSLRAFF
j_gene: TRBJ1-1
abundance: .
d_gene: .
v_gene: TRBV4-1

CDR3nt: TGTGCCAGTTTCGGACAGCTTCCCACTGAAGCTTTCTTT
CDR3aa: CASFGQLPTEAFF
j_gene: TRBJ1-1
abundance: .
d_gene: .
v_gene: TRBV19

CDR3nt: TGTGCCAGTGGAGGAGAGCAGTACTTC
CDR3aa: CASGGEQYF
j_gene: TRBJ2-7
abundance: .
d_gene: .
v_gene: TRBV28

CDR3nt: TGCGCCAGCACCGGGCAGGGGGCGGACTATGGCTACACCTTC
CDR3aa: CASTGQGADYGYTF
j_gene: TRBJ1-2
abundance: .
d_gene: TRBD1
v_gene: TRBV5-1

CDR3nt: TGTGCCAGCAGTTACCAACCGAGTGGCTACGAGCAGTACTTC
CDR3aa: CASSYQPSGYEQYF
j_gene: TRBJ2-7
abundance: .
d_gene: .
v_gene: TRBV6-5

CDR3nt: TGTGCCAGCGGACCGACAGGGGGTCAGCCCCAGCATTTT
CDR3aa: CASGPTGGQPQHF
j_gene: TRBJ1-5
abundance: .
d_gene: TRBD1
v_gene: TRBV27

CDR3nt: TGTGCCAGCAGTTTAAAGTGGGGGGGGCGGGGACAGCCCCAGCATTTT
CDR3aa: CASSLKWGGRGQPQHF
j_gene: TRBJ1-5
abundance: .
d_gene: .
v_gene: TRBV27

CDR3nt: TGCGCCAGCAGCCAAGATCGCAGCGGGGGGGCGTCCTACAATGAGCAGTTCTTC
CDR3aa: CASSQDRSGGASYNEQFF
j_gene: TRBJ2-1
abundance: .
d_gene: TRBD2
v_gene: TRBV4-1

CDR3nt: TGTGCCAGCAGCTTAAGGCGCCGGGAGGAGCTGTTTTTT
CDR3aa: CASSLRRREELFF
j_gene: TRBJ2-2
abundance: .
d_gene: .
v_gene: TRBV7-2

CDR3nt: TGTGCCTGGCGGAGAGGCGGGCTGAACACCGGGGAGCTGTTTTTT
CDR3aa: CAWRRGGLNTGELFF
j_gene: TRBJ2-2
abundance: .
d_gene: .
v_gene: TRBV30

CDR3nt: TGCGCCAGCAGCCAGACAGGGGGCGACGGTGGCTACACCTTC
CDR3aa: CASSQTGGDGGYTF
j_gene: TRBJ1-2
abundance: .
d_gene: TRBD1
v_gene: TRBV4-1

CDR3nt: TGCGCCAGCAGCCAAGTGGGGGGATACACTGAAGCTTTCTTT
CDR3aa: CASSQVGGYTEAFF
j_gene: TRBJ1-1
abundance: .
d_gene: .
v_gene: TRBV4-1

CDR3nt: TGTGCCAGCAGTTCTGGGACTAGCGGTCGAGATACGCAGTATTTT
CDR3aa: CASSSGTSGRDTQYF
j_gene: TRBJ2-3
abundance: .
d_gene: TRBD2
v_gene: TRBV27

CDR3nt: TGTGCCAGCAGTTTAGGGAGGGGGGGCACAGATACGCAGTATTTT
CDR3aa: CASSLGRGGTDTQYF
j_gene: TRBJ2-3
abundance: .
d_gene: .
v_gene: TRBV28

CDR3nt: TGTGCCTGGAGTCCAGGGGAGAACACTGAAGCTTTCTTT
CDR3aa: CAWSPGENTEAFF
j_gene: TRBJ1-1
abundance: .
d_gene: .
v_gene: TRBV30

CDR3nt: TGTGCCAGCTGTGCGGACAGGTCGAACACTGAAGCTTTCTTT
CDR3aa: CASCADRSNTEAFF
j_gene: TRBJ1-1
abundance: .
d_gene: TRBD1
v_gene: TRBV18

CDR3nt: TGTGCCACCAGCAGAGATGGAGAGGGCCCCAGGTCGGCTGGCTACACCTTC
CDR3aa: CATSRDGEGPRSAGYTF
j_gene: TRBJ1-2
abundance: .
d_gene: .
v_gene: TRBV15

CDR3nt: TGTGCCAGTAGTATTACGGGACAGCCCCAGCATTTT
CDR3aa: CASSITGQPQHF
j_gene: TRBJ1-5
abundance: .
d_gene: .
v_gene: TRBV19

CDR3nt: TGTGCAAGTCGCTTAGGGAGAGAGGACAGCTTCTACGAGCAGTACTTC
CDR3aa: CASRLGREDSFYEQYF
j_gene: TRBJ2-7
abundance: .
d_gene: .
v_gene: TRBV12-2